These 19 T cell receptor beta chains were all obtained from the same sample, sequenced in a study of regulatory T cells in long-lasting Graves disease. As for time point: persistent/refractory GD, antithyroid drugs over 5 years with positive TRAb. After RNA was extracted from PBMCs, the TCR library was made from it. Arm-PCR of CDR3 regions and iRepertoire HTBI primers were the basis on which TCR beta libraries were built. MiXCR, run by TCRdb on the multiplex PCR reads, gives a single entry per CDR3 protein. The sample holds 400,000 or so distinct CDR3 sequences, about 25% seen once. This sample comprised peripheral blood mononuclear cells (PBMCs), obtained when the disease was refractory, from a patient treated with antithyroid drugs. The receptors shown here come from a female donor with Graves disease.

V and J are TRBV6-1 and TRBJ2-7; maybe TRBD2 (5 bases). V gave up 7 bases and J gave up 4 bases, with 14 bases separating them. CDR3 length: 13 amino acids. Germline CDR1 MNHNS, CDR2 SASEGT. The CDR3: CASTGISWYEQYF. The CDR3 nucleotides are TGTGCCAGCACGGGAATTAGCTGGTACGAGCAGTACTTC.

This clonotype has at least ten counts. J is TRBJ1-2 and V is TRBV3-1, with TRBD1 as a possible D gene (5 bases). The length of the CDR3 is 13 residues. Germline V lookup: CDR1 LGHDT, CDR2 YNNKEL (reference sequence). V dropped 6 bases and J dropped 9 bases, with 17 bases sitting between them. The DNA for the CDR3 is TGTGCCAGCAGTCGAAAGGCTTCAGGGCGCTACACCTTC. Translated, it gives CASSRKASGRYTF. Full variable domain (rest looked up from reference TRBV3-1 and TRBJ1-2): DTAVSQTPKYLVTQMGNDKSIKCEQNLGHDTMYWYKQDSKKFLKIMFSYNNKELIINETVPNRFSPKSPDKAHLNLHINSLELGDSAVYFCASSRKASGRYTFGSGTRLTVV.

This clonotype was picked up many times. The chain has TRBV6-5 and TRBJ1-4; D call uncertain. V lost 0 bases and J lost 0, with 11 bases in between. The length of the CDR3 is 17 residues. Germline CDR1 and CDR2: MNHEY and SVGAGI. CDR3 region: CASSYSTRETTNEKLFF. The CDR3 bases are TGTGCCAGCAGTTACTCGACGAGGGAAACAACTAATGAAAAACTGTTTTTT.

A note on this clonotype: The CDR3 does not end in the conserved phenylalanine or tryptophan, so this is likely a read error. The rearrangement uses TRBV28 and TRBJ2-5; unclear D gene. The closer fit of TRBJ2-1 to the DNA end suggests the J call may be wrong. The CDR3 sequence is 14 residues long. In germline, CDR1 is MDHEN, CDR2 SYDVKM. The CDR3 protein is CASSLLGSPNEQFS. CDR3 DNA sequence: TGTGCCAGCAGTTTATTGGGATCCCCCAATGAGCAGTTCTCC.

In its sample, this clonotype was seen a few times. The rearrangement uses TRBV19 and TRBJ1-5; 8 bases align to TRBD1. The V gene end was trimmed by 5 bases and the J gene end by 3 bases; junction bases not matched to a gene: 9. This CDR3 has 16 amino acids. Germline CDR1 reads LNHDA; CDR2 reads SQIVND (reference sequence). The CDR3 spells CASSLRTGPNNQPQHF. The CDR3, as DNA: TGTGCCAGTAGTTTGCGGACAGGGCCAAACAATCAGCCCCAGCATTTT.

The chain uses TRBV20-1 and TRBJ1-4, with 9 bases matching TRBD1. The junction had 6 bases not matched to a gene; V was cut back by 5 bases and J by 11 bases. This CDR3 comprises 12 residues. The germline V gene has CDR1 DFQATT and CDR2 SNEGSKA (reference sequence). The CDR3 loop reads CSAGTGLGKLFF. The CDR3 DNA sequence: TGCAGTGCTGGGACAGGGTTGGGGAAACTGTTTTTT.

This clonotype was recorded many times. The rearrangement joins TRBV28 to TRBJ1-5; D is unclear. The ends were cut back, 9 bases at V and 5 bases at J, with 14 bases in the middle. Per germline, CDR1 MDHEN and CDR2 SYDVKM. The CDR3 contains 13 residues. The CDR3 DNA is TGTGCCAGTCGCACCGAAAACTATCAGCCCCAGCATTTT. This codes for CASRTENYQPQHF.

The chain links TRBV20-1 to TRBJ2-3; the match to TRBD1 covers 11 bases. CDR1 and CDR2 from the germline V gene are DFQATT and SNEGSKA (reference sequence). With V trimmed by 6 bases and J by 5 bases, 7 bases remained unmatched. The CDR3 has 14 amino acids. The CDR3 region is CSATGQGAVDTQYF. CDR3 in DNA: TGCAGTGCCACAGGACAGGGGGCTGTAGATACGCAGTATTTT.

This chain connects TRBV9 to TRBJ2-1; maybe TRBD2 (6 bases). The germline V gene has CDR1 SGDLS and CDR2 YYNGEE. Trimming took off 2 bases at V and 2 bases at J, with 11 bases between the two ends. The CDR3 loop spans 15 amino acids. Written as DNA, the CDR3 is TGTGCCAGCAGCGTCCGCGGGACCGCCTACAATGAGCAGTTCTTC. It is translated as CASSVRGTAYNEQFF.

Only a few counts were recorded for this clonotype. V usage is TRBV20-1 and J usage is TRBJ1-2, with 9 bases matching TRBD1. The CDR3 runs 14 residues. CDR1 is DFQATT and CDR2 is SNEGSKA in the germline V gene (reference sequence). CDR3 nucleotide sequence: TGCAATGCCCGAACAGGGGGCTACGACTATGGCTACACCTTC. Translated, it gives CNARTGGYDYGYTF.

This clonotype has a handful of counts. The rearrangement links TRBV19 to TRBJ2-7; 12 bases are a match to TRBD1. The V gene's germline CDR1 is LNHDA and CDR2 SQIVND (reference sequence). The trim removed 5 bases at V and 8 bases at J, leaving 13 bases unmatched. This CDR3 spans 16 amino acids. CDR3: CASSLNTGTGGSKQYF. For the CDR3, the DNA is TGTGCCAGTAGTCTCAATACCGGGACAGGGGGCTCCAAGCAGTACTTC. Full variable domain (missing parts from reference TRBV19 and TRBJ2-7): DGGITQSPKYLFRKEGQNVTLSCEQNLNHDAMYWYRQDPGQGLRLIYYSQIVNDFQKGDIAEGYSVSREKKESFPLTVTSAQKNPTAFYLCASSLNTGTGGSKQYFGPGTRLTVT.

This clonotype was seen a handful of times. The rearrangement uses TRBV20-1 and TRBJ2-5; TRBD2 agrees at 13 bases. Germline V gene data show CDR1 as DFQATT and CDR2 as SNEGSKA (reference sequence). Losses at the gene ends were 4 bases for V and 2 bases for J; bases not matched to a gene: 10. The CDR3 is 17 amino acids. The CDR3 sequence is CSATGLAGKTIQETQYF. CDR3 coding DNA: TGCAGTGCTACGGGACTAGCGGGAAAAACTATACAAGAGACCCAGTACTTC.

The chain links TRBV2 to TRBJ1-5; tentatively, D is TRBD1 (5 bases). Germline CDR1 reads SNHLY; CDR2 reads FYNNEI. V lost 6 bases, J lost 9 bases, and 24 bases lay in between. There are 16 residues in the CDR3. The chain's CDR3 is CASSLATPGPPPPQHF. CDR3 DNA sequence: TGTGCCAGCAGCTTAGCGACTCCGGGACCGCCACCGCCCCAGCATTTT.

This clonotype was observed a few times. V usage is TRBV14 and J usage is TRBJ2-7; TRBD2 agrees at 10 bases. Per the germline V gene, CDR1 is SGHDN and CDR2 is FVKESK. The CDR3 runs to 15 residues. V shed 1 base and J 9 bases; nucleotides not matched to a gene: 9. This CDR3 is CASSQGVLAGYVQYF. In nucleotides, the CDR3 is TGTGCCAGCAGCCAAGGTGTACTAGCGGGATATGTGCAGTACTTC.

This clonotype was seen repeatedly, ten times or more. The chain carries TRBV30 and TRBJ2-5; maybe TRBD1 (6 bases). This CDR3 spans 12 amino acids. Deletions cut 6 bases from V and 5 bases from J, with 13 bases between. CDR1 GTSNPN and CDR2 SVGIG come from the germline V gene (reference sequence). For the CDR3, the DNA is TGTGCCTGCACTACAGGGTTGGAGACCCAGTACTTC. This translates into CACTTGLETQYF.

In its sample, this clonotype was seen a few times. This chain connects TRBV29-1 to TRBJ2-7; a possible D gene is TRBD2 (6 bases). From germline, CDR1 is SQVTM and CDR2 ANQGSEA. This CDR3 has 13 amino acids. The CDR3 spells CGGTIGSSYEQYF. In DNA form, the CDR3 reads TGCGGGGGGACGATCGGGAGCTCCTACGAGCAGTACTTC.

This clonotype occurred many times. The chain employs TRBV28 and TRBJ1-2; the D gene is possibly TRBD1 (5 bases). This CDR3 has 15 amino acids. CDR1 MDHEN and CDR2 SYDVKM come from the germline V gene. The ends were cut back, 6 bases at V and 7 bases at J, with 21 bases in the middle. CDR3 protein: CASSFPQRKGPGYTF. The CDR3 DNA follows: TGTGCCAGCAGCTTTCCCCAGCGTAAGGGGCCTGGCTACACCTTC.

The V gene is TRBV5-1, the J gene TRBJ2-7; 10 bases are a match to TRBD2. CDR3 length: 14 residues. The germline V gene has CDR1 SGHRS and CDR2 YFSETQ. The trim removed 2 bases at V and 6 bases at J, leaving 5 bases unmatched. The CDR3 spells CASSLEREGPEQYF. The CDR3 nucleotides are TGCGCCAGCAGCTTAGAGCGGGAGGGCCCCGAGCAGTACTTC.

The table lists this clonotype with many counts. The gene calls are TRBV30 and TRBJ1-1; D ambiguous. The CDR3 is made up of 13 amino acids. V was pared by 3 bases and J by 1 base, with 9 bases between. CDR1 is GTSNPN and CDR2 is SVGIG in the germline V gene (reference sequence). CDR3 nucleotides: TGTGCCTGGAGAAGGGCCACGAACACTGAAGCTTTCTTT. Protein product: CAWRRATNTEAFF.